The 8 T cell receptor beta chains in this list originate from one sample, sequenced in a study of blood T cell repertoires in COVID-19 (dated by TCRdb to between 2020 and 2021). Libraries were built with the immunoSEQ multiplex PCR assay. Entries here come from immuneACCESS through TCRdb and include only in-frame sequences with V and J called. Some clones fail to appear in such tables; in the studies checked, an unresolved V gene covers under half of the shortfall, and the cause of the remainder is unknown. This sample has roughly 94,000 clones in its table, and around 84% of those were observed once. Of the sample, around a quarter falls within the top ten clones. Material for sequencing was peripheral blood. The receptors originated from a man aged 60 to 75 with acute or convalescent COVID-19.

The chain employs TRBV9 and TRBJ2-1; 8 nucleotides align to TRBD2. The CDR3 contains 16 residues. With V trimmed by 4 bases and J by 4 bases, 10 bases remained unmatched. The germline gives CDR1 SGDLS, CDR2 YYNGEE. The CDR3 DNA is TGTGCCAGCAGCTACTTGACTAGCGCCAGGTACAATGAGCAGTTCTTC. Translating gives CASSYLTSARYNEQFF. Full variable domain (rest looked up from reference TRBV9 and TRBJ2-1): DSGVTQTPKHLITATGQRVTLRCSPRSGDLSVYWYQQSLDQGLQFLIQYYNGEERAKGNILERFSAQQFPDLHSELNLSSLELGDSALYFCASSYLTSARYNEQFFGPGTRLTVL.

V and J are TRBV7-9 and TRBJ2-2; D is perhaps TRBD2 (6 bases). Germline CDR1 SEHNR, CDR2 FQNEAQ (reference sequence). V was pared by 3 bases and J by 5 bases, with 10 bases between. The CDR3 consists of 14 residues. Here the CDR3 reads CASSLRGGTGELFF. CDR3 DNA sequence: TGTGCCAGCAGCTTGCGGGGCGGGACCGGGGAGCTGTTTTTT.

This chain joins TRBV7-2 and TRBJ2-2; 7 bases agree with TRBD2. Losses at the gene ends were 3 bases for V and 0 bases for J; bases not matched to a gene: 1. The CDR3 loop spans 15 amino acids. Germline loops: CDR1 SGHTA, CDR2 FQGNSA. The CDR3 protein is CASSFLAANTGELFF. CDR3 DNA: TGTGCCAGCAGCTTTCTAGCGGCGAACACCGGGGAGCTGTTTTTT.

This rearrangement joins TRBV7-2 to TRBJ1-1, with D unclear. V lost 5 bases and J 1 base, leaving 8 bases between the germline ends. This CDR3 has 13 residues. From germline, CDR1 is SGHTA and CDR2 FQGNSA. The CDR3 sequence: CASSQQKNTEAFF. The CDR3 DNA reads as TGTGCCAGCAGCCAACAGAAGAACACTGAAGCTTTCTTT.

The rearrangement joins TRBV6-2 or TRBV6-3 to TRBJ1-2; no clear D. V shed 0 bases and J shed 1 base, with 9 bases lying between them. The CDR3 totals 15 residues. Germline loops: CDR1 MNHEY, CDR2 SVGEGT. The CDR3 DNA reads TGTGCCAGCAGTTACTCGTATGGAGATAACTATGGCTACACCTTC. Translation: CASSYSYGDNYGYTF.

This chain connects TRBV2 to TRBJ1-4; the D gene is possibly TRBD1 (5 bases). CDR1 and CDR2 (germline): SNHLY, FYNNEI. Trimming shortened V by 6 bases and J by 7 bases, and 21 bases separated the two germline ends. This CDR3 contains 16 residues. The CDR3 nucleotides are TGTGCCAGCAGCCCTAACTTGGGACCGGGGGGTGAAAAACTGTTTTTT. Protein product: CASSPNLGPGGEKLFF.

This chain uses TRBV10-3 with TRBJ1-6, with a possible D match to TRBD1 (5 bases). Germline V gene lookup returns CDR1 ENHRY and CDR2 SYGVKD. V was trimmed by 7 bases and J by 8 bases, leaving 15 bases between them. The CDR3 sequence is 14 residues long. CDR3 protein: CAIKGGTMDSPLHF. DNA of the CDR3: TGTGCCATCAAGGGCGGGACGATGGATTCACCCCTCCACTTT.

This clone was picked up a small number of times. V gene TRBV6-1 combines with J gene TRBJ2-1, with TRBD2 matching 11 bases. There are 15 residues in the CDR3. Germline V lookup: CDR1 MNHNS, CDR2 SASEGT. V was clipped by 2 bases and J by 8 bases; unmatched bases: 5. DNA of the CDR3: TGTGCCAGCAGTGAAATTAGCGGGGGGGCCGATGAGCAGTTCTTC. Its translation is CASSEISGGADEQFF.